The clone carrying this T cell receptor beta chain appeared many times. The data were taken from a study of T cells in Graves' hyperthyroidism and ophthalmopathy. Amplification of TCR beta CDR3 regions was performed using RNA transcripts as template. Primed by the HTBI set, a first-round RT-PCR was run on the TCR CDR3. TCRdb processed the multiplex PCR reads anew with MiXCR; each CDR3 protein has one entry. The data hold some 370,000 distinct CDR3 sequences, with 17% observed a single time. This CDR3 is built from 16 residues. With V trimmed by 5 bases and J by 5 bases, 4 bases remained unmatched. Per the germline V gene, CDR1 is MDHEN and CDR2 is SYDVKM.

The sequencing sample was made of blood. The chain couples TRBV28 to TRBJ2-3; TRBD2 agrees at 16 bases. This receptor was obtained from a woman in her 30s with Graves' hyperthyroidism that later progressed to Graves' ophthalmopathy. The CDR3, as DNA: TGTGCCAGCAGTCTGGGACTAGCGGGGGGGCGAGATACGCAGTATTTT. Translated, it gives CASSLGLAGGRDTQYF.